Shown below are 6 T cell receptor beta chains from a single sample sequenced in a study of T cells in Graves' hyperthyroidism and ophthalmopathy (dated by TCRdb to between 2017 and 2020). Libraries were constructed by multiplex PCR. The sample was run on an Illumina HiSeq 2000. TCR beta CDR3 regions were amplified from RNA transcripts. A first-round RT-PCR of the TCR CDR3 used the HTBI primer set with the Qiagen OneStep RT-PCR kit. TCRdb itself trimmed the public reads at Q25 with fastp, ran MiXCR and retained productive beta chains. Each CDR3 protein gets just one entry, which takes the most common genes and DNA from the rows behind it. This sample holds 500,000 to 600,000 distinct CDR3 sequences; approximately 44% were observed only once. Together, the top ten hold around 7.7% of the sample. Material for sequencing was peripheral blood or thyroid tissue (not recorded which). Every receptor here comes from a woman younger than 30 with Graves' hyperthyroidism.

This clonotype showed up many times. The chain has TRBV7-9 and TRBJ2-7; unclear D gene. This CDR3 comprises 16 residues. The V gene's germline CDR1 is SEHNR and CDR2 FQNEAQ (reference sequence). V dropped 6 bases and J dropped 1 base, with 19 bases sitting between them. CDR3 sequence reads: CASSYPRWSPSYEQYF. DNA of the CDR3: TGTGCCAGCAGTTACCCGCGGTGGTCGCCTTCCTACGAGCAGTACTTC. Using reference TRBV7-9 and TRBJ2-7 for the parts outside the CDR3, the full variable domain is DTGVSQNPRHKITKRGQNVTFRCDPISEHNRLYWYRQTLGQGPEFLTYFQNEAQLEKSRLLSDRFSAERPKGSFSTLEIQRTEQGDSAMYLCASSYPRWSPSYEQYFGPGTRLTVT.

The rearrangement uses TRBV7-2 and TRBJ2-2; 14 bases match TRBD2. Germline values: CDR1 SGHTA, CDR2 FQGNSA. J lost 7 bases, V lost 5 bases, and 9 bases had no gene match. The CDR3 is 17 residues long. The CDR3 loop reads CASSRRTSGRWDGELFF. CDR3 DNA sequence: TGTGCCAGCAGCCGGCGGACTAGCGGGAGGTGGGACGGGGAGCTGTTTTTT.

The table lists this clonotype with a few counts. Given a much more abundant clone one base away, this may be a read error. The chain has TRBV7-3 and TRBJ1-1; TRBD1 might be the D (5 bases). Germline V CDR1 and CDR2: SGHTA, FQGTGA. The CDR3 runs 13 residues. The CDR3, as DNA: TGTGCCAACAGCTTGGGGACCCGGCAAGAAGCTTTCTTT. Its protein is CANSLGTRQEAFF. The whole variable domain, filled in from reference TRBV7-3 and TRBJ1-1, reads GAGVSQTPSNKVTEKGKYVELRCDPISGHTALYWYRQSLGQGPEFLIYFQGTGAADDSGLPNDRFFAVRPEGSVSTLKIQRTERGDSAVYLCANSLGTRQEAFFGQGTRLTVV.

This clonotype showed up many times. This chain joins TRBV4-2 and TRBJ1-2; the D gene is possibly TRBD1 (5 bases). With 3 bases removed from V and 4 bases from J, the gap between germline ends came to 15 bases. Germline-derived CDR1 and CDR2 are LGHNA and YNFKEQ. The CDR3 is 15 amino acids. The CDR3 loop is CASSHRDGRGYGYTF. As DNA, the CDR3 is TGTGCCAGCAGCCACCGGGACGGTAGGGGCTATGGCTACACCTTC.

This clonotype has more than one count but fewer than ten. The V call is TRBV20-1, the J call TRBJ1-1, with TRBD1 as a possible D gene (5 bases). The V and J ends lost 0 bases and 3 bases respectively, with 20 bases between them. The germline V gene encodes CDR1 DFQATT and CDR2 SNEGSKA (reference sequence). This CDR3 comprises 17 residues. The CDR3 coding sequence is TGCAGTGCTAGAGATCAGGACGCAGGGCTCGGGGACACTGAAGCTTTCTTT. Its translation is CSARDQDAGLGDTEAFF.

This clonotype was picked up many times. The chain employs TRBV3-1 and TRBJ2-2; no reliable D call. This CDR3 contains 13 residues. Germline V gives CDR1 LGHDT, CDR2 YNNKEL (reference sequence). The V and J ends lost 4 bases and 6 bases respectively, with 9 bases between them. Here the CDR3 reads CASSPDQPGELFF. CDR3 nucleotides: TGTGCCAGCAGCCCTGACCAACCCGGGGAGCTGTTTTTT.